Below are 14 T cell receptor beta chains sequenced from a single sample in a study of identical twins. TCRdb called the 5' RACE reads again in MiXCR, with one record for every CDR3 protein. This table holds fewer than 250,000 distinct CDR3 sequences, roughly 7% found once. This sample was shared with a second study, whose subject was yellow fever vaccine responses in identical twins.

The material sequenced was memory (CD45RO+) T cells sorted from blood. The receptor set was obtained from a woman aged 18-29 years in good health.

The chain has TRBV11-2 and TRBJ2-7; 7 bases align to TRBD1. CDR1 and CDR2 (germline): SGHAT, FQNNGV. The CDR3 runs to 14 residues. V lost 7 bases and J lost 0; bases outside the gene matches: 6. In DNA, the CDR3 is TGTGCCAGCACCCTAGGGGGCAGCTCCTACGAGCAGTACTTC. This gives the protein CASTLGGSSYEQYF.

This clonotype was found a few times. The chain is built from TRBV14 and TRBJ2-4; the match to TRBD1 covers 12 bases. Per the germline V gene, CDR1 is SGHDN and CDR2 is FVKESK. The CDR3 is made up of 16 amino acids. Trimming took 4 bases from V and 6 from J; bases not matched to a gene: 7. CDR3 sequence: CASSPPGTGGVNIQYF. CDR3 in DNA: TGTGCCAGCAGCCCACCCGGGACAGGGGGCGTAAACATTCAGTACTTC.

This clonotype showed up many times. The chain is built from TRBV7-9 and TRBJ1-2, with D unresolved. Trimming removed 5 bases at V and 3 bases at J, with 7 bases between. Germline-derived CDR1 and CDR2 are SEHNR and FQNEAQ (reference sequence). The CDR3 spans 12 residues. The CDR3 DNA reads as TGTGCCAGCAGCGTAGACCACTATGGCTACACCTTC. This codes for CASSVDHYGYTF.

This chain connects TRBV2 to TRBJ2-3, with D perhaps matching TRBD2 (6 bases). This CDR3 is built from 17 residues. V lost 2 bases and J 3 bases, leaving 18 bases between the germline ends. CDR1 is SNHLY and CDR2 is FYNNEI in the germline V gene. The CDR3 loop reads CASSESGGGLSTDTQYF. The CDR3 DNA is TGTGCCAGCAGTGAATCCGGTGGGGGGTTATCGACAGATACGCAGTATTTT. The variable domain in full, completed from reference TRBV2 and TRBJ2-3, reads EPEVTQTPSHQVTQMGQEVILRCVPISNHLYFYWYRQILGQKVEFLVSFYNNEISEKSEIFDDQFSVERPDGSNFTLKIRSTKLEDSAMYFCASSESGGGLSTDTQYFGPGTRLTVL.

This clonotype was picked up a small number of times. The genes are TRBV7-7 and TRBJ2-2; possible D gene TRBD2, 5 bases. The CDR3 extends over 14 amino acids. V was pared by 8 bases and J by 3 bases, with 13 bases between. From germline, CDR1 is SSHAT and CDR2 FNYEAQ (reference sequence). CDR3 DNA sequence: TGTGCCAGCGGCCGGCTAGCTCACACCGGGGAGCTGTTTTTT. Residues: CASGRLAHTGELFF.

This clonotype was picked up many times. The V gene is TRBV14, the J gene TRBJ2-1, with 9 bases aligning to TRBD1. The germline V gene has CDR1 SGHDN and CDR2 FVKESK. The junction had 6 bases not matched to a gene; V was cut back by 0 bases and J by 0 bases. The CDR3 consists of 18 residues. CDR3 sequence reads: CASSQEGQGYGSYNEQFF. Written as DNA, the CDR3 is TGTGCCAGCAGCCAAGAGGGACAGGGTTACGGCTCCTACAATGAGCAGTTCTTC.

This clonotype was seen many times. The chain employs TRBV10-2 and TRBJ1-1; 7 nucleotides line up with TRBD1. This CDR3 has 15 amino acids. V trimming: 6 bases; J trimming: 1 base; junction bases outside the gene matches: 8. Germline CDR1 WSHSY, CDR2 SAAADI. CDR3 residues: CASRSTGWGNTEAFF. The CDR3 bases are TGCGCCAGCAGATCGACAGGGTGGGGGAACACTGAAGCTTTCTTT.

The rearrangement links TRBV6-7 to TRBJ1-3, with TRBD1 identical over 8 bases. TRBV6-7 is classed as an ORF, of uncertain function. The CDR3 spans 16 residues. The V and J ends lost 0 bases and 4 bases, in that order; junction bases with no gene match: 5. CDR3 loop: CASSYSDGDRGNTIYF. The CDR3 DNA follows: TGTGCCAGCAGTTACTCGGACGGGGACAGGGGAAACACCATATATTTT.

This clonotype was seen many times. V gene TRBV7-6 combines with J gene TRBJ2-1; tentative D call: TRBD1 (5 bases). The V and J ends lost 1 base and 3 bases respectively, with 7 bases between them. Germline CDR1 and CDR2: SGHVS and FNYEAQ. The CDR3 is 14 residues long. The CDR3 DNA is TGTGCCAGCAGCTTAGGGGGCGTCTACAATGAGCAGTTCTTC. Translated: CASSLGGVYNEQFF. The whole variable domain, remainder taken from reference TRBV7-6 and TRBJ2-1, is GAGVSQSPRYKVTKRGQDVALRCDPISGHVSLYWYRQALGQGPEFLTYFNYEAQQDKSGLPNDRFSAERPEGSISTLTIQRTEQRDSAMYRCASSLGGVYNEQFFGPGTRLTVL.

The chain employs TRBV7-9 and TRBJ2-7; D perhaps matches TRBD1 (6 bases). Germline-derived CDR1 and CDR2 are SEHNR and FQNEAQ (reference sequence). The CDR3 covers 13 residues. Trimming removed 2 bases from V and 3 bases from J, with 8 bases in between. The CDR3 protein is CASSLRDNYEQYV. CDR3 DNA: TGTGCCAGCAGCTTACGGGACAACTACGAGCAGTACGTC.

The chain uses TRBV6-5 and TRBJ1-2, with 9 positions matching TRBD1. The CDR3 length is 15 residues. Germline V gene sequence: CDR1 MNHEY, CDR2 SVGAGI. J gave up 13 bases and V 0 bases, and 12 bases lay outside the gene matches. CDR3 protein: CASSYSGTGKRASTF. DNA for the CDR3: TGTGCCAGCAGTTACTCGGGGACAGGGAAACGGGCTAGCACCTTC.

The table lists this clonotype with many counts. J is TRBJ1-1 and V is TRBV27, with 9 bases identical to TRBD1. In germline, CDR1 is MNHEY, CDR2 SMNVEV (reference sequence). J lost 9 bases, V lost 0 bases, and 8 bases had no gene match. This CDR3 region has 15 residues. CDR3 nucleotides: TGTGCCAGCAGTTTATCCCCCGGGACAGGGAATAAAGCTTTCTTT. Protein product: CASSLSPGTGNKAFF.

This chain links TRBV20-1 with TRBJ1-6; TRBD1 matches 9 bases. CDR1 is DFQATT, CDR2 SNEGSKA, per germline (reference sequence). This CDR3 spans 16 amino acids. The V segment lost 0 bases and the J segment 5 bases; nucleotides outside the gene matches: 5. CDR3 protein: CSARDAGTGNNSPLHF. CDR3 bases: TGCAGTGCTAGAGACGCGGGGACAGGGAATAATTCACCCCTCCACTTT.

In this sample, this clonotype turned up many times. The chain is built from TRBV5-1 and TRBJ2-1, with no clear D. Germline V gene data show CDR1 as SGHRS and CDR2 as YFSETQ. This CDR3 has 12 amino acids. V lost 0 bases, J lost 10 bases, and 8 bases lay in between. In nucleotides, the CDR3 is TGCGCCAGCAGCTTGGCGATCTCCGAGCAGTTCTTC. The encoded protein is CASSLAISEQFF. The variable domain in full, with the rest retrieved from reference TRBV5-1 and TRBJ2-1, is KAGVTQTPRYLIKTRGQQVTLSCSPISGHRSVSWYQQTPGQGLQFLFEYFSETQRNKGNFPGRFSGRQFSNSRSEMNVSTLELGDSALYLCASSLAISEQFFGPGTRLTVL.